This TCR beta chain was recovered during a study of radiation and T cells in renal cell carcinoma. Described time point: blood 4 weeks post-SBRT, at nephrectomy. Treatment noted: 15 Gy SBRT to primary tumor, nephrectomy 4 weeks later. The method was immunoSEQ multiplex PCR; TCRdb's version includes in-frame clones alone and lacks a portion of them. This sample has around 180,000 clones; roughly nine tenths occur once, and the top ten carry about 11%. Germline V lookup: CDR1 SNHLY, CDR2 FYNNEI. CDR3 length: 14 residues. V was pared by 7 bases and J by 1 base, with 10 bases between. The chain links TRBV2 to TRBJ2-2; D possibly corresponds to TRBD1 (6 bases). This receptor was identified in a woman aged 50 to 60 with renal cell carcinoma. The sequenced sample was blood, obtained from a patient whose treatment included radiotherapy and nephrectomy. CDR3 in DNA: TGTGCCAGCATGAACAGGGTGAACACCGGGGAGCTGTTTTTT. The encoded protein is CASMNRVNTGELFF.